This entry describes one T cell receptor (beta chain). No antigen is known for it. Clones were read by immunoSEQ multiplex PCR, and TCRdb kept only the in-frame ones, dropping some. The sample yields some 110,000 clones, 80% to 90% seen once. Germline assignment: CDR1 MNHNY and CDR2 SVGAGI (reference sequence). This CDR3 contains 16 residues. Trimming cost V 4 bases and J 5 bases; bases outside gene matches: 10. The data belong to a study of T cell responses to AZD1222 COVID-19 vaccine. In the study overall: Doses given second, at about 4 or about 12 weeks, were pooled. Study findings and constraints: With dominance at 160-218 and 743-854, vaccine-associated CD4 TCRs spanned spike. The number of AZD1222 recipients seropositive at baseline was only six.

The sequences come from peripheral blood, collected on day 0 of AZD1222 vaccination. The TCR was taken from an adult in good health. V and J are TRBV6-6 and TRBJ1-4; TRBD1 matches 7 bases. CDR3 in DNA: TGTGCCAGCAGTTTGCGCGGACAGGCAAGCAATGAAAAACTGTTTTTT. Its translation: CASSLRGQASNEKLFF.